Listed here are 16 T cell receptor beta chains from one sample, sequenced in a study of T-cell memory formation after mild COVID-19. TCRdb reprocessed the 5' RACE reads via MiXCR and lists one record per CDR3 protein. The profile shows about 320,000 distinct CDR3 sequences, over 11% of them singletons. The sequencing sample was made of PBMCs or a T cell subset sorted from them (not recorded which). Receptors were obtained from a man between 18 and 29 years old who had mild COVID-19 (a few samples of this study predate the infection). Cell type and time point are not known.

The chain is built from TRBV12-3 or TRBV12-4 and TRBJ2-7; 9 bases fit TRBD2. The CDR3 runs to 13 residues. Trimming removed 5 bases from V and 4 bases from J; junction bases left unmatched: 3. As DNA, the CDR3 is TGTGCCAGCAGTAGCGGGGGGTGGTACGAGCAGTACGTC. It specifies CASSSGGWYEQYV.

This clonotype was seen a handful of times. V usage is TRBV19 and J usage is TRBJ2-2, with D perhaps TRBD1 (6 bases). Looked up from germline, CDR1 is LNHDA and CDR2 is SQIVND (reference sequence). The V end lost 6 bases, the J end lost 0 bases, and 17 bases lay between the germline ends. The CDR3 runs to 17 residues. The CDR3: CASRDLTGITNTGELFF. The DNA for the CDR3 is TGTGCCAGTAGGGATTTGACAGGCATTACGAACACCGGGGAGCTGTTTTTT.

V usage is TRBV29-1 and J usage is TRBJ2-7; TRBD1 matches at 9 bases. Germline CDR1 SQVTM, CDR2 ANQGSEA. CDR3 length equals 14 residues. The trim removed 1 base at V and 2 bases at J, leaving 3 bases unmatched. This CDR3 reads CSVEGQGETYEQYF. The CDR3, as DNA: TGCAGCGTTGAAGGACAGGGGGAGACCTACGAGCAGTACTTC.

This clonotype was found a few times. V is TRBV6-2 or TRBV6-3 and J is TRBJ1-4, with 8 bases that match TRBD1. The CDR3 is 15 amino acids. The germline V gene encodes CDR1 MNHEY and CDR2 SVGEGT. The V segment lost 4 bases and the J segment 8 bases; nucleotides outside the gene matches: 9. The CDR3, as DNA: TGTGCCAGCAGTTCAGGGACAGGCAAGGTGGAAAAACTGTTTTTT. Its translation: CASSSGTGKVEKLFF.

J is TRBJ2-2 and V is TRBV6-2 or TRBV6-3, with 12 positions matching TRBD2. The CDR3 contains 16 residues. The V segment lost 8 bases and the J segment 1 base; nucleotides outside the gene matches: 5. CDR1 is MNHEY and CDR2 is SVGEGT in the germline V gene. The CDR3 region is CASLLAGGRNTGELFF. In DNA form, the CDR3 reads TGTGCCAGCCTACTAGCGGGGGGCCGGAACACCGGGGAGCTGTTTTTT.

CDR3 in DNA: TGTGCCAGCCGCGCATTTACAGGGGCGGACACTGAAGCTTTCTTT. Protein: CASRAFTGADTEAFF. The gene calls are TRBV12-3 or TRBV12-4 and TRBJ1-1, with TRBD1 matching 7 bases. The CDR3 contains 15 residues. V was clipped by 8 bases and J by 3 bases; unmatched bases: 12.

The chain recombines TRBV29-1 with TRBJ1-1; no clear D gene. The CDR3 runs to 12 residues. V lost 4 bases, J lost 0 bases, and 6 bases lay in between. In germline, CDR1 is SQVTM, CDR2 ANQGSEA. CDR3: CSVGKMNTEAFF. Written as DNA, the CDR3 is TGCAGCGTTGGGAAAATGAACACTGAAGCTTTCTTT.

This clonotype was seen a handful of times. The J gene is TRBJ1-6, the V gene TRBV7-9; D is unresolved. Deletions cut 1 base from V and 10 bases from J, with 11 bases between. The CDR3 length is 14 residues. CDR1 and CDR2 (germline): SEHNR, FQNEAQ (reference sequence). The CDR3 sequence is CASSLGQPISPLHF. CDR3 DNA: TGTGCCAGCAGCTTAGGTCAACCGATCTCACCCCTCCACTTT.

This clonotype was observed a few times. The chain links TRBV20-1 to TRBJ2-5, with 9 bases identical to TRBD2. The CDR3 loop spans 14 amino acids. The V gene's germline CDR1 is DFQATT and CDR2 SNEGSKA (reference sequence). V lost 5 bases and J lost 4; bases outside the gene matches: 8. This CDR3 reads CSAPTLAGLETQYF. The CDR3 bases are TGCAGTGCTCCCACCCTAGCGGGGTTAGAGACCCAGTACTTC.

The chain employs TRBV7-8 and TRBJ1-5; D is unclear. Germline V gene sequence: CDR1 SGHVS, CDR2 FQNEAQ. Between the trimmed V and J ends, which lost 7 bases and 6 bases, there was a span of 16 bases. This CDR3 has 14 residues. This CDR3 reads CASNHGGRGQPQHF. The CDR3 DNA follows: TGTGCCAGCAACCATGGAGGTCGGGGTCAGCCCCAGCATTTT.

This clonotype was picked up a small number of times. This chain uses TRBV7-9 with TRBJ1-5; possible D gene TRBD1, 5 bases. V was trimmed by 4 bases and J by 6 bases, leaving 16 bases between them. The CDR3 contains 15 residues. Germline-derived CDR1 and CDR2 are SEHNR and FQNEAQ (reference sequence). The CDR3 spells CASSSQRGTGQPQHF. CDR3 in DNA: TGTGCCAGCAGCTCCCAGCGGGGGACGGGTCAGCCCCAGCATTTT. Full variable domain (missing parts from reference TRBV7-9 and TRBJ1-5): DTGVSQNPRHKITKRGQNVTFRCDPISEHNRLYWYRQTLGQGPEFLTYFQNEAQLEKSRLLSDRFSAERPKGSFSTLEIQRTEQGDSAMYLCASSSQRGTGQPQHFGDGTRLSIL.

The rearrangement joins TRBV7-2 to TRBJ1-5, with TRBD1 matching 9 bases. With 4 bases clipped from V and 6 bases from J, the junction kept 1 base outside the gene matches. Germline assignment: CDR1 SGHTA and CDR2 FQGNSA. The CDR3 is 13 amino acids. CDR3 in amino acids: CASSSDRGQPQHF. The CDR3, as DNA: TGTGCCAGCAGCTCGGACAGGGGTCAGCCCCAGCATTTT.

This clonotype has at least ten counts. This rearrangement joins TRBV20-1 to TRBJ2-3; no clear D gene. Trimming stripped 5 bases from V and 0 bases from J, with 6 bases between. This CDR3 is 12 amino acids long. The germline V gene has CDR1 DFQATT and CDR2 SNEGSKA (reference sequence). The CDR3 DNA reads TGCAGTGCTCCTAGGAGCACAGATACGCAGTATTTT. Amino acid sequence: CSAPRSTDTQYF.

The rearrangement uses TRBV9 and TRBJ2-3; maybe TRBD1 (6 bases). Germline-derived CDR1 and CDR2 are SGDLS and YYNGEE. The CDR3 is 16 amino acids. With 4 bases removed from V and 0 bases from J, the gap between germline ends came to 15 bases. CDR3 nucleotides: TGTGCCAGCAGCATACACCGGGACACCAGCACAGATACGCAGTATTTT. As protein: CASSIHRDTSTDTQYF.

This rearrangement joins TRBV7-9 to TRBJ2-5; TRBD2 is a possible D gene (5 bases). Per the germline V gene, CDR1 is SEHNR and CDR2 is FQNEAQ (reference sequence). The CDR3 is 14 residues long. Between the trimmed V and J ends, which lost 2 bases and 5 bases, there was a span of 12 bases. In DNA, the CDR3 is TGTGCCAGCAGCTTATCCCGGGGAACGGAGACCCAGTACTTC. It yields the protein CASSLSRGTETQYF. The full variable domain, rest sourced from reference TRBV7-9 and TRBJ2-5, is DTGVSQNPRHKITKRGQNVTFRCDPISEHNRLYWYRQTLGQGPEFLTYFQNEAQLEKSRLLSDRFSAERPKGSFSTLEIQRTEQGDSAMYLCASSLSRGTETQYFGPGTRLLVL.

This clonotype was seen at least ten times. The rearrangement joins TRBV7-8 to TRBJ2-1; possibly TRBD1 for D (6 bases). This CDR3 comprises 15 residues. V was pared by 5 bases and J by 0 bases, with 11 bases between. The germline gives CDR1 SGHVS, CDR2 FQNEAQ. The CDR3 coding sequence is TGTGCCAGCAGCCCGGGACAAGACTCCTACAATGAGCAGTTCTTC. Amino acid sequence: CASSPGQDSYNEQFF.